The T cell receptor (beta chain) described here comes from a study of blood T cell repertoires in COVID-19. Study-wide context: Italy, Spain and the United States were the sources of the convalescent and acute COVID-19 samples. Nucleic acid was either cDNA or gDNA, and it came from T cells, B-cell-depleted T cells, or PBMCs.

Seattle enrolled patients during active infection and tracked them longitudinally. Original methodology: Reference gene primer amplification gave nucleated cell count estimates. Sequencing was performed with immunoSEQ multiplex PCR; in TCRdb, only in-frame clones are kept and a portion is missing. The DNA gave D and trimming, while V, J and clone size come from that table. Among over 15,000 clones listed, more than 65% were seen once. This sequence was found in a man aged 70-80 years with COVID-19, enrolled during active disease. The material sequenced was peripheral blood.

The CDR3 DNA is TGTGCCAGCTCACCAGACAAAAATCAGCCCCAGCATTTT. As protein: CASSPDKNQPQHF. The J gene is TRBJ1-5, the V gene TRBV18, with no clear D. The CDR3 is made up of 13 amino acids. Germline values: CDR1 KGHSH, CDR2 LQKENI. V was trimmed by 2 bases and J by 4 bases, leaving 6 bases between them.